This T cell receptor beta chain was obtained from a study of CXCR3 chemokines and chemotherapy response in bladder cancer (dated by TCRdb to between 2020 and 2023). Regarding the study in general: The study tested whether activity of the CXCR3 chemokine system within human bladder cancer tumors predicted response to chemotherapy.

The library relied on PCR. Sequencing was performed on an Illumina HiSeq 2500. TCRdb trimmed the raw reads at Q25, called clones with MiXCR and kept productive beta chains. When rows share a CDR3 protein, they turn into one entry using the most common DNA and genes. Here the sample has roughly 2,700 distinct CDR3 sequences; about 10% occur a single time. The top ten clones comprise 35% to 45% of the sample. Sequences MDHEN (CDR1) and SYDVKM (CDR2) are obtained from the germline V gene. CDR3 length: 15 amino acids, cysteine to phenylalanine. Just CDR3 DNA is preserved here, 45 bases in frame from base 1. V is trimmed back by 5 bases and J by 1 base, and the junction contains 6 bases that no gene match accounts for. This clonotype was seen many times. Its specific antigen is unknown. Base qualities are missing; no much larger clone stands one base away.

Recombination linked TRBV28 to TRBJ2-3, with 7 central nucleotides matching TRBD1. This TCR was sampled from a human donor with bladder cancer that responded to neoadjuvant chemotherapy. Sample collection occurred from a patient whose treatment included neoadjuvant chemotherapy. The CDR3 protein: CASSRQGWGTDTQYF. The nucleotides read TGTGCCAGCAGTCGACAGGGCTGGGGCACAGATACGCAGTATTTT. The CDR3 plus the reference TRBV28 and TRBJ2-3 genes for the other parts give the full variable domain: DVKVTQSSRYLVKRTGEKVFLECVQDMDHENMFWYRQDPGLGLRLIYFSYDVKMKEKGDIPEGYSVSREKKERFSLILESASTNQTSMYLCASSRQGWGTDTQYFGPGTRLTVL.